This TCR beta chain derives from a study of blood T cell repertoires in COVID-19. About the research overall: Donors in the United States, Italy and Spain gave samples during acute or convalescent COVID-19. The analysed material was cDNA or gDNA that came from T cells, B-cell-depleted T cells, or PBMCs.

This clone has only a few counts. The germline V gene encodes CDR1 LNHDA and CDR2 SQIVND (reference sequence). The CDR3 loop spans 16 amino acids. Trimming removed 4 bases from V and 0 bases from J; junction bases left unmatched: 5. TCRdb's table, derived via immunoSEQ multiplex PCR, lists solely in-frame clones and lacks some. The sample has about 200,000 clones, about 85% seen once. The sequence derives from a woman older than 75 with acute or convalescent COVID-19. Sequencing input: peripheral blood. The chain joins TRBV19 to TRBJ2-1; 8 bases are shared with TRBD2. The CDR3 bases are TGTGCCAGTAGTACCCAACTAGCGGCCTCCTACAATGAGCAGTTCTTC. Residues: CASSTQLAASYNEQFF.